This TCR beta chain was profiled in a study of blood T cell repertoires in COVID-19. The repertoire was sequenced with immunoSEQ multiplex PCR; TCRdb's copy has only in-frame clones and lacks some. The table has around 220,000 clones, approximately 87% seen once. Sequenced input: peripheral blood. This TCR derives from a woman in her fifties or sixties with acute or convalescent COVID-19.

This chain's CDR3 is CASTGLAGGQETQYF. In DNA form, the CDR3 reads TGTGCCAGCACGGGACTAGCGGGGGGGCAAGAGACCCAGTACTTC. The chain is built from TRBV3-1 (or the pseudogene TRBV3-2) and TRBJ2-5; TRBD2 agrees at 16 bases. The junction had 1 base not matched to a gene; V was cut back by 7 bases and J by 2 bases. The CDR3 is 15 residues long. CDR1 and CDR2 from the germline V gene are LGHDT and YNNKEL (reference sequence).